A selection of T cell receptor beta chains follows, all from one sample in a study of cytomegalovirus exposure and HLA in healthy donors. Repertoires were generated with immunoSEQ multiplex PCR, while TCRdb's copy carries only in-frame clones and drops some. The sample includes about 170,000 clones, roughly 86% seen only once; the top ten take less than 3.5%. Sequencing was done on a sample of PBMCs. The origin of the receptors is a man between 18 and 35 years old in good health and CMV-seropositive. CDR3s include the opening cysteine and the closing phenylalanine or tryptophan. D genes are given only for firm matches. Size tells how often a clone was seen (once, few, many) or the class of an expanded clone, and some rows leave it out.

size,V,D,J,CDR3,DNA
NA,TRBV30,NA,TRBJ1-3,CAWSLGGSGNTIYF,TGTGCCTGGAGCCTAGGGGGAAGCGGAAACACCATATATTTT
NA,TRBV7-8,NA,TRBJ1-1,CASSLTGQRNTEAFF,TGTGCCAGCAGCTTGACCGGACAGAGGAACACTGAAGCTTTCTTT
NA,TRBV30,NA,TRBJ2-3,CAWSRKVGADTQYF,TGTGCCTGGAGTCGCAAAGTGGGGGCCGATACGCAGTATTTT
NA,TRBV27,NA,TRBJ2-7,CASSPQRARREQYF,TGTGCCAGCAGCCCCCAGCGGGCCCGGAGGGAGCAGTACTTC
NA,TRBV6-6,NA,TRBJ1-4,CASSYGGGGEEKLFF,TGTGCCAGCAGTTACGGGGGAGGGGGGGAAGAAAAACTGTTTTTT
NA,TRBV19,NA,TRBJ2-2,CASTMGHLGNTGELFF,TGTGCCAGTACCATGGGGCATTTGGGCAACACCGGGGAGCTGTTTTTT
few,TRBV5-4,NA,TRBJ2-7,CASSLGQPDEQYF,TGTGCCAGCAGCTTGGGACAGCCCGACGAGCAGTACTTC
NA,TRBV19,TRBD1,TRBJ2-7,CASSTGTGGIWGSYEQYF,TGTGCCAGTAGTACCGGGACAGGGGGTATATGGGGTTCCTACGAGCAGTACTTC
once,TRBV15,NA,TRBJ1-2,CATSRDLGENYGYTF,TGTGCCACCAGCAGAGATCTAGGAGAGAACTATGGCTACACCTTC
NA,TRBV2,TRBD2,TRBJ2-3,CASTVSGVSTDTQYF,TGTGCCAGCACGGTGAGCGGGGTTAGCACAGATACGCAGTATTTT
NA,TRBV11-3,NA,TRBJ2-7,CASSLGATSYEQYF,TGTGCCAGCAGCTTAGGCGCGACAAGCTACGAGCAGTACTTC
NA,TRBV2,TRBD1,TRBJ2-1,CASSETGEISEQFF,TGTGCCAGCAGTGAAACAGGGGAGATCAGTGAGCAGTTCTTC
NA,TRBV27,TRBD1,TRBJ2-1,CASSLWTGAVHNEQFF,TGTGCCAGCAGTTTATGGACAGGGGCGGTACACAATGAGCAGTTCTTC
NA,TRBV29-1,NA,TRBJ2-1,CSVSKLTPPGVAYNEQFF,TGCAGCGTTTCAAAACTGACTCCCCCCGGGGTGGCCTACAATGAGCAGTTCTTC
NA,TRBV28,TRBD1,TRBJ1-5,CASSRQGYQPQHF,TGTGCCAGCAGTCGACAGGGGTACCAGCCCCAGCATTTT
NA,TRBV11-1,TRBD2,TRBJ2-1,CASSLREFDNEQFF,TGTGCCAGCAGCCTGCGGGAGTTTGACAATGAGCAGTTCTTC
once,TRBV6-5,TRBD2,TRBJ2-2,CASTSGGVPRGELFF,TGTGCCAGCACGAGCGGGGGGGTCCCCAGGGGGGAGCTGTTTTTT
few,TRBV6-5,TRBD1,TRBJ1-6,CASSYSVWQGESPLHF,TGTGCCAGCAGTTACTCGGTTTGGCAGGGGGAATCACCCCTCCACTTT
NA,TRBV11-1,NA,TRBJ2-7,CASSSVPSDEQYF,TGTGCCAGCTCGTCGGTCCCGTCGGACGAGCAGTACTTC
NA,TRBV5-1,NA,TRBJ2-2,CASSPIGFTGELFF,TGCGCCAGCAGCCCCATCGGGTTCACCGGGGAGCTGTTTTTT
NA,TRBV28,TRBD1,TRBJ2-2,CASSLESGGTGELFF,TGTGCCAGCAGTTTAGAGTCAGGGGGCACCGGGGAGCTGTTTTTT
NA,TRBV5-1,NA,TRBJ2-7,CASSFDGAAYEQYF,TGCGCCAGCAGCTTCGACGGCGCGGCGTACGAGCAGTACTTC
NA,TRBV7-9,NA,TRBJ2-7,CASSRTVSSYEQYF,TGTGCCAGCAGCCGTACAGTGAGCTCCTACGAGCAGTACTTC
NA,TRBV7-3,TRBD1,TRBJ2-3,CGLIQGMTDTQYF,TGTGGCCTTATACAGGGGATGACAGATACGCAGTATTTT
NA,TRBV5-4,NA,TRBJ2-3,CASSLVVAGLSTDTQYF,TGTGCCAGCAGCTTGGTTGTGGCGGGCCTCAGCACAGATACGCAGTATTTT
NA,TRBV9,NA,TRBJ2-7,CASSVGGQGSEQYF,TGTGCCAGCAGCGTAGGAGGCCAGGGCAGCGAGCAGTACTTC
few,TRBV7-2,NA,TRBJ2-1,CASSPEAYNEQFF,TGTGCCAGCAGCCCCGAGGCGTACAATGAGCAGTTCTTC
NA,TRBV7-2,NA,TRBJ1-1,CASRYKNTEAFF,TGTGCCAGCAGGTACAAGAACACTGAAGCTTTCTTT
NA,TRBV29-1,NA,TRBJ1-2,CSVWIQGPNYGYTF,TGCAGCGTTTGGATACAGGGCCCCAACTATGGCTACACCTTC